These 23 T cell receptor beta chains came from one sample sequenced in a study of blood T cell repertoires in COVID-19. The assay was immunoSEQ multiplex PCR, and TCRdb's table has in-frame clones only and misses some. Of some 180,000 clones detected, about 85% appear once; the ten largest clones hold less than 7%. The source material was peripheral blood. All receptors derive from a woman aged 40 to 50 with COVID-19, enrolled during active disease.

This clone came up a few times. The chain has TRBV5-1 and TRBJ1-1; D might be TRBD1 (6 bases). The V gene lost 4 bases and the J gene lost 1 base, with 11 bases spanning the gap. This CDR3 is 14 amino acids long. The germline CDR1 and CDR2 sequences are SGHRS and YFSETQ. This chain's CDR3 is CASSGGQPNTEAFF. The DNA of the CDR3 is TGCGCCAGCAGCGGGGGACAACCGAACACTGAAGCTTTCTTT.

J is TRBJ2-7 and V is TRBV18; TRBD2 might be the D (5 bases). In germline, CDR1 is KGHSH, CDR2 LQKENI. The CDR3 runs to 15 residues. The V end was cut by 4 bases, the J end by 0 bases, with 13 bases between. The CDR3 DNA reads TGTGCCAGCTCACAGAACGGCGGAGGCTCCTACGAGCAGTACTTC. Translation: CASSQNGGGSYEQYF.

This clone was seen just once. V usage is TRBV7-2 and J usage is TRBJ1-2, with 8 bases that match TRBD1. The CDR3 length is 13 residues. Germline loops: CDR1 SGHTA, CDR2 FQGNSA. V lost 6 bases and J lost 7; bases outside the gene matches: 7. This chain's CDR3 is CASSLTGVGGYTF. The CDR3 coding sequence is TGTGCCAGCAGTTTGACAGGGGTGGGTGGCTACACCTTC.

The rearrangement joins TRBV7-2 to TRBJ1-4, with TRBD1 as a possible D gene (5 bases). CDR1 is SGHTA, CDR2 FQGNSA, per germline. The CDR3 runs 15 residues. V lost 3 bases and J lost 7, with 15 bases in between. The CDR3 here is CASSLGAGMGEKLFF. In nucleotides, the CDR3 is TGTGCCAGCAGCTTGGGTGCAGGGATGGGTGAAAAACTGTTTTTT.

This clone appeared once. The gene calls are TRBV9 and TRBJ1-2; 10 positions agree with TRBD1. The V gene's germline CDR1 is SGDLS and CDR2 YYNGEE. Unmatched junction bases numbered 10, after V lost 3 bases and J lost 8 bases. This CDR3 region has 15 residues. CDR3 protein: CASSADRGPLRGYTF. The CDR3 DNA sequence: TGTGCCAGCAGCGCCGACAGGGGGCCCCTTCGAGGCTACACCTTC.

The chain carries TRBV7-2 and TRBJ2-1, with D maybe TRBD1 (5 bases). Germline loops: CDR1 SGHTA, CDR2 FQGNSA. This CDR3 spans 14 amino acids. The V and J ends lost 4 bases and 1 base respectively, with 8 bases between them. The CDR3 DNA reads TGTGCCAGCAGCTCCAGGGTATCCTACAATGAGCAGTTCTTC. This gives the protein CASSSRVSYNEQFF.

This clone has a handful of counts. This chain links TRBV3-1 (or the pseudogene TRBV3-2) with TRBJ2-7, with 13 bases that match TRBD2. CDR1 is LGHDT and CDR2 is YNNKEL in the germline V gene (reference sequence). The CDR3 consists of 16 residues. J gave up 4 bases and V 4 bases, and 7 bases lay outside the gene matches. CDR3 in amino acids: CASSPTSGRGTYEQYF. The CDR3 DNA reads as TGTGCCAGCAGCCCCACTAGCGGGAGGGGAACTTACGAGCAGTACTTC.

The sample holds one count of this clone. The V call is TRBV18, the J call TRBJ1-1; D not resolved. The CDR3 spans 14 residues. CDR1 and CDR2 (germline): KGHSH, LQKENI. V lost 6 bases to trimming and J lost 4 bases, with 15 bases between them. The CDR3 is CASSSEQVGTEAFF. The CDR3 nucleotides read TGTGCCAGCTCCTCAGAGCAGGTAGGCACTGAAGCTTTCTTT. The variable domain in full, with the rest retrieved from reference TRBV18 and TRBJ1-1, is NAGVMQNPRHLVRRRGQEARLRCSPMKGHSHVYWYRQLPEEGLKFMVYLQKENIIDESGMPKERFSAEFPKEGPSILRIQQVVRGDSAAYFCASSSEQVGTEAFFGQGTRLTVV.

V gene TRBV3-1 (or the pseudogene TRBV3-2) combines with J gene TRBJ2-7; 10 positions agree with TRBD2. V trimming: 1 base; J trimming: 5 bases; junction bases outside the gene matches: 5. Germline lookup yields CDR1 LGHDT and CDR2 YNNKEL (reference sequence). The CDR3 loop spans 15 amino acids. CDR3 bases: TGTGCCAGCAGCCAAGCAACTAGCGGGGCTAACGAGCAGTACTTC. Protein sequence: CASSQATSGANEQYF.

This chain connects TRBV13 to TRBJ1-3, with 8 bases aligning to TRBD1. CDR3 length equals 16 residues. V lost 3 bases and J lost 2; bases outside the gene matches: 6. Per germline, CDR1 PRHDT and CDR2 FYEKMQ (reference sequence). CDR3 sequence (DNA): TGTGCCAGCAGCTTCAGCGGGGACAGGCCTGGAAACACCATATATTTT. Translated, it gives CASSFSGDRPGNTIYF. The full variable domain, its missing parts supplied by reference TRBV13 and TRBJ1-3, is AAGVIQSPRHLIKEKRETATLKCYPIPRHDTVYWYQQGPGQDPQFLISFYEKMQSDKGSIPDRFSAQQFSDYHSELNMSSLELGDSALYFCASSFSGDRPGNTIYFGEGSWLTVV.

V gene TRBV6-1 combines with J gene TRBJ1-1, with D perhaps matching TRBD1 (6 bases). The CDR3 is 14 residues long. The V end was cut by 0 bases, the J end by 7 bases, with 12 bases between. Germline assignment: CDR1 MNHNS and CDR2 SASEGT. Written as DNA, the CDR3 is TGTGCCAGCAGTGAAGCATCGGACAGATATGAAGCTTTCTTT. Translated: CASSEASDRYEAFF.

The V call is TRBV9, the J call TRBJ2-3; 8 bases line up with TRBD1. The V segment lost 1 base and the J segment 1 base; nucleotides outside the gene matches: 5. This CDR3 comprises 16 residues. Germline CDR1 is SGDLS and CDR2 is YYNGEE. CDR3 sequence: CASSVWATGGTDTQYF. The CDR3 DNA is TGTGCCAGCAGCGTATGGGCGACAGGGGGCACAGATACGCAGTATTTT.

The chain couples TRBV19 to TRBJ2-3; 8 positions match TRBD2. The germline gives CDR1 LNHDA, CDR2 SQIVND (reference sequence). This CDR3 has 18 amino acids. The junction had 12 bases not matched to a gene; V was cut back by 3 bases and J by 1 base. CDR3 DNA sequence: TGTGCCAGTAGTATGTCTCGGGGGGGGGACCCCCGCACAGATACGCAGTATTTT. It specifies CASSMSRGGDPRTDTQYF.

The chain joins TRBV5-1 to TRBJ2-7; D call uncertain. V was clipped by 2 bases and J by 2 bases, with 8 bases between them. Germline assignment: CDR1 SGHRS and CDR2 YFSETQ. This CDR3 is 13 amino acids long. The CDR3 reads CASSFPETYEQYF. The CDR3 DNA reads as TGCGCCAGCAGCTTTCCGGAGACCTACGAGCAGTACTTC. The whole variable domain, remainder taken from reference TRBV5-1 and TRBJ2-7, is KAGVTQTPRYLIKTRGQQVTLSCSPISGHRSVSWYQQTPGQGLQFLFEYFSETQRNKGNFPGRFSGRQFSNSRSEMNVSTLELGDSALYLCASSFPETYEQYFGPGTRLTVT.

This clone is a singleton in its sample. V and J are TRBV11-2 and TRBJ2-6; D not certain. The CDR3 runs to 15 residues. Germline V gene lookup returns CDR1 SGHAT and CDR2 FQNNGV. V gave up 4 bases and J gave up 0 bases, with 7 bases separating them. CDR3 protein: CASSSLYSGANVLTF. The CDR3 DNA sequence: TGTGCCAGCAGCTCCCTCTACTCTGGGGCCAACGTCCTGACTTTC.

The V call is TRBV6-5, the J call TRBJ1-1, with D maybe TRBD1 (5 bases). Germline-derived CDR1 and CDR2 are MNHEY and SVGAGI. This CDR3 is 15 amino acids long. Trimming pared 6 bases from V and 2 bases from J, leaving 16 bases between. DNA for the CDR3: TGTGCCAGCAGCTTGGGAGGGCAGGGAAACACTGAAGCTTTCTTT. This codes for CASSLGGQGNTEAFF.

The genes are TRBV4-1 and TRBJ1-3, with 11 bases lining up with TRBD1. This CDR3 region has 16 residues. Germline CDR1 reads MGHRA; CDR2 reads YSYEKL. V gave up 7 bases and J gave up 0 bases; unmatched junction bases: 5. In nucleotides, the CDR3 is TGCGCCAGCACCCGGACAGGGGGCTTCTCTGGAAACACCATATATTTT. This encodes CASTRTGGFSGNTIYF.

This chain joins TRBV25-1 and TRBJ2-3; 8 bases agree with TRBD2. Per germline, CDR1 MGHDK and CDR2 SYGVNS. This CDR3 is 14 amino acids long. Losses at the gene ends were 10 bases for V and 2 bases for J; bases not matched to a gene: 8. The CDR3 coding sequence is TGTGCCAATATGGCGGGGGGCCCCACAGATACGCAGTATTTT. The encoded protein is CANMAGGPTDTQYF.

The chain links TRBV5-1 to TRBJ2-7, with D perhaps TRBD2 (6 bases). Trimming cost V 0 bases and J 5 bases, with 12 bases left between them. There are 14 residues in the CDR3. Per the germline V gene, CDR1 is SGHRS and CDR2 is YFSETQ. For the CDR3, the DNA is TGCGCCAGCAGCTTGGGGCAGGGACTCGACGAGCAGTACTTC. It translates to CASSLGQGLDEQYF.

The rearrangement links TRBV18 to TRBJ2-7; D remains unclear. The CDR3 loop spans 14 amino acids. The V and J ends lost 5 bases and 3 bases respectively, with 14 bases between them. Germline-derived CDR1 and CDR2 are KGHSH and LQKENI. CDR3 sequence reads: CASSYYNEVYEQYF. In DNA form, the CDR3 reads TGTGCCAGCTCATATTACAACGAGGTCTACGAGCAGTACTTC.

This chain joins TRBV5-1 and TRBJ2-3; D is unclear. V lost 3 bases to trimming and J lost 0 bases, with 14 bases between them. Germline values: CDR1 SGHRS, CDR2 YFSETQ. The CDR3 spans 16 residues. CDR3 DNA: TGCGCCAGCAGCTCCGGTGTGAGAACTAGCACAGATACGCAGTATTTT. This codes for CASSSGVRTSTDTQYF.

The chain couples TRBV23-1 to TRBJ2-7; D unresolved. TRBV23-1 is recorded as an ORF, its role being uncertain. V was pared by 1 base and J by 2 bases, with 9 bases between. This CDR3 comprises 14 residues. For the CDR3, the DNA is TGCGCCAGCAGTCAATTGGCAGAGGCCTACGAGCAGTACTTC. It yields the protein CASSQLAEAYEQYF.

The V call is TRBV19, the J call TRBJ1-2; 7 nucleotides agree with TRBD1. V gave up 8 bases and J gave up 8 bases; unmatched junction bases: 11. The CDR3 sequence is 13 residues long. In germline, CDR1 is LNHDA, CDR2 SQIVND (reference sequence). The CDR3 DNA reads as TGTGCCAGTCGAGAAGGAGGGGGCGCAGGCTACACCTTC. Translated: CASREGGGAGYTF.